This TCR beta chain was captured by sequencing in a study of high-grade serous ovarian cancer treatment subgroups. Study as a whole: On average, just over 14,000 reads and under 9,000 unique TCR beta rearrangements were obtained per sample. Study conclusions and caveats: Bulk tumor TCR sequencing gave no spatial information. Clonal relatedness tracked neoantigen level, and by trend copy number and mutation load.

TCRdb's copy holds only in-frame clones and misses some; the assay was immunoSEQ multiplex PCR. The repertoire holds several thousand clones, with over 55% as singletons. Tumor tissue was taken before any definitive surgery or chemotherapy was given. With V trimmed by 1 base and J by 5 bases, 6 bases remained unmatched. The length of the CDR3 is 15 residues. Germline CDR1 is SQVTM and CDR2 is ANQGSEA. With regard to this clone: The target antigen is unknown.

This TCR was recovered from a human donor with high-grade serous ovarian cancer. The source material was tumor tissue. The rearrangement links TRBV29-1 to TRBJ2-5, with 11 bases identical to TRBD1. The CDR3 DNA is TGCAGCGTTGAAGCGGACAGGGGGCGCGCGGAGACCCAGTACTTC. Protein: CSVEADRGRAETQYF. The full variable domain, in which reference TRBV29-1 and TRBJ2-5 provide the parts outside the CDR3, is SAVISQKPSRDICQRGTSLTIQCQVDSQVTMMFWYRQQPGQSLTLIATANQGSEATYESGFVIDKFPISRPNLTFSTLTVSNMSPEDSSIYLCSVEADRGRAETQYFGPGTRLLVL.